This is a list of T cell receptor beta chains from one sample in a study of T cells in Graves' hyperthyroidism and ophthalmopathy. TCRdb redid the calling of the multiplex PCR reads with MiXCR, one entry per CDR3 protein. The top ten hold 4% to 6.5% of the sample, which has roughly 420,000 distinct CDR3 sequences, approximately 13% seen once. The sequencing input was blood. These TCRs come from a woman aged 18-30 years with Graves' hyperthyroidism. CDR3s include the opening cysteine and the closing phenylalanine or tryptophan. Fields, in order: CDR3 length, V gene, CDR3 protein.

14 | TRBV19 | CATRGGGAGQPQHF
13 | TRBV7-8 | CASSLGIVDTQYF
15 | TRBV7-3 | CASSLAGAQQETQYF
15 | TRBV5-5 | CASSLGGQLNQPQHF
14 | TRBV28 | CASSFLTATNEQFF
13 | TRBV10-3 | CATSGQGMYEQYF
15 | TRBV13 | CASSTGGASYNEQFF
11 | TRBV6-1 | CASSGDSEQYF
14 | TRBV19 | CASKTDRWNTEAFF
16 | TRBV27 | CASSLYRRDRDYEQYF
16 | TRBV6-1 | CASNARLGKFTDTQYF
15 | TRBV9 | CASSVEAGGRETQYF
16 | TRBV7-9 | CASSPPSLLKHYGYTF
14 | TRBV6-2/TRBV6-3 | CASSLEAGNEKLFF
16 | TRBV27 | CASRKLTGGGFYEQYF
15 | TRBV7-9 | CASSRGTGVNSPLHF
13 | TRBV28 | CASSLETARPQHF
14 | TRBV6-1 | CASVKGLLDGELFF
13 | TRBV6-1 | CASRKGLAGEQYF
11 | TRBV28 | CASTDAGHQYF
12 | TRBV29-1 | CSVEGLHNEQFF
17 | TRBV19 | CASSTGQGLSYSETQYF
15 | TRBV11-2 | CASSLDRGTLGGYTF
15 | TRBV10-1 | CASSESLGGTDTQYF
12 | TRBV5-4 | CASSLGYLGYTF
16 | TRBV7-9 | CASSLRELAGQETQYF
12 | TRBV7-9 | CASSRDQNEQFF
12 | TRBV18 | CASSPTIYEQYF
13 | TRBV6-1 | CASSDIGTGVTFF
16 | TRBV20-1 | CSARDRSGRPSDEQFF
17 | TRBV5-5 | CASSPDWRGGARTEAFF
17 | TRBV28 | CASSLGQGPLKNYGYTF
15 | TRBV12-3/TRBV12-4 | CASSRGQYTGNTIYF